Following are 30 T cell receptor beta chains from one sample sequenced in a study of blood T cell repertoires in COVID-19. Sequenced by immunoSEQ multiplex PCR; TCRdb stores in-frame clones only, minus some. The profile shows approximately 220,000 clones, about 85% of them singletons. The sample was PBMCs or T cells enriched from blood (not recorded which). These receptors were taken from a man in his forties who had recovered from COVID-19.

This sequence joins TRBV5-4 and TRBJ2-5, with D unclear. Germline assignment: CDR1 SGHNT and CDR2 YYREEE (reference sequence). Between the trimmed V and J ends, which lost 4 bases and 5 bases, there was a span of 12 bases. The CDR3 is 13 amino acids. The chain's CDR3 is CASSPSLVETQYF. The CDR3 region has the DNA TGTGCCAGCAGCCCCAGTTTGGTTGAGACCCAGTACTTC.

This clone showed up just once. The chain recombines TRBV27 with TRBJ2-4; 7 bases align to TRBD2. The trim removed 4 bases at V and 9 bases at J, leaving 12 bases unmatched. CDR3 length equals 15 residues. CDR1 and CDR2 from the germline V gene are MNHEY and SMNVEV (reference sequence). The CDR3 DNA reads TGTGCCAGCAGTTCCCCGTCGCGGGAGTTTGGCATTCAGTACTTC. It codes for CASSSPSREFGIQYF.

This chain joins TRBV4-1 and TRBJ2-7, with D perhaps TRBD1 (6 bases). The CDR3 length is 14 residues. Germline values: CDR1 MGHRA, CDR2 YSYEKL. The V and J ends lost 0 bases and 7 bases respectively, with 13 bases between them. The CDR3 loop is CASSQDYGTQEQYF. In nucleotides, the CDR3 is TGCGCCAGCAGCCAAGATTACGGGACACAGGAGCAGTACTTC.

A single count supports this clone. Its ends do not fully match the called genes, so a read error is possible. This rearrangement joins TRBV18 to TRBJ2-3; D might be TRBD2 (5 bases). The CDR3 has 14 residues. Per the germline V gene, CDR1 is KGHSH and CDR2 is LQKENI. CDR3 region: CTSSPSWETDTQYF. The CDR3 bases are TGTACCAGCTCCCCTAGCTGGGAGACAGATACGCAGTATTTT. Full variable domain (outside the CDR3, taken from reference TRBV18 and TRBJ2-3): NAGVMQNPRHLVRRRGQEARLRCSPMKGHSHVYWYRQLPEEGLKFMVYLQKENIIDESGMPKERFSAEFPKEGPSILRIQQVVRGDSAAYFCTSSPSWETDTQYFGPGTRLTVL.

This clone was observed a single time. V and J are TRBV28 and TRBJ2-7, with TRBD2 matching over 7 bases. Looked up from germline, CDR1 is MDHEN and CDR2 is SYDVKM. The CDR3 length is 12 residues. The V segment lost 3 bases and the J segment 10 bases; nucleotides outside the gene matches: 6. CDR3 amino acids: CASSFLRDYQYF. In DNA form, the CDR3 reads TGTGCCAGCAGTTTCCTTCGGGACTACCAGTACTTC.

The chain employs TRBV6-5 and TRBJ2-7; possible D gene TRBD2, 6 bases. V dropped 0 bases and J dropped 2 bases, with 11 bases sitting between them. This CDR3 is 15 amino acids long. Germline V lookup: CDR1 MNHEY, CDR2 SVGAGI. The CDR3 nucleotides are TGTGCCAGCAGTTACTCGTACGGGGAGGCCTACGAGCAGTACTTC. The encoded protein is CASSYSYGEAYEQYF.

The rearrangement uses TRBV15 and TRBJ1-1, with TRBD1 matching over 7 bases. The V gene end was trimmed by 5 bases and the J gene end by 1 base; junction bases not matched to a gene: 4. Per germline, CDR1 LNHNV and CDR2 YYDKDF (reference sequence). The length of the CDR3 is 14 residues. CDR3 sequence: CATSLRQGNTEAFF. Here the CDR3 DNA reads TGTGCCACCAGCCTTCGACAGGGGAACACTGAAGCTTTCTTT.

This chain connects TRBV6-2 or TRBV6-3 to TRBJ1-1; no clear D gene. Per the germline V gene, CDR1 is MNHEY and CDR2 is SVGEGT. With 2 bases removed from V and 7 bases from J, the gap between germline ends came to 11 bases. The CDR3 sequence is 13 residues long. The CDR3, as DNA: TGTGCCAGCAGTTACCTCCTAGACGGTGAAGCTTTCTTT. This codes for CASSYLLDGEAFF.

The CDR3 here is CASSPGLLSTGELFF. DNA of the CDR3: TGTGCCAGCAGCCCGGGACTACTATCCACCGGGGAGCTGTTTTTT. The V call is TRBV3-1 (or the pseudogene TRBV3-2), the J call TRBJ2-2; 7 bases map to TRBD2. The CDR3 contains 15 residues. CDR1 and CDR2 (germline): LGHDT, YNNKEL (reference sequence). V was pared by 4 bases and J by 4 bases, with 6 bases of the junction left unmatched.

J is TRBJ1-5 and V is TRBV5-8; D not resolved. V lost 0 bases to trimming and J lost 3 bases, with 7 bases between them. Germline lookup yields CDR1 SGHTS and CDR2 YDEGEE. The CDR3 consists of 14 residues. CDR3 in amino acids: CASSLGRYNQPQHF. Here the CDR3 DNA reads TGTGCCAGCAGCTTGGGGAGATACAATCAGCCCCAGCATTTT. Complete variable domain (other parts from reference TRBV5-8 and TRBJ1-5): EAGVTQSPTHLIKTRGQQATLRCSPISGHTSVYWYQQALGLGLQFLLWYDEGEERNRGNFPPRFSGRQFPNYSSELNVNALELEDSALYLCASSLGRYNQPQHFGDGTRLSIL.

V and J are TRBV7-3 and TRBJ2-6; D might be TRBD1 (6 bases). There are 15 residues in the CDR3. Trimming left V 4 bases short and J 2 bases short, with 9 bases between. CDR1 and CDR2 (germline): SGHTA, FQGTGA. In DNA, the CDR3 is TGTGCCAGCAGCTCGACAGGCCCTGGGGCCAACGTCCTGACTTTC. Protein sequence: CASSSTGPGANVLTF.

This chain connects TRBV11-2 to TRBJ2-7; D not resolved. Per the germline V gene, CDR1 is SGHAT and CDR2 is FQNNGV. V lost 5 bases and J 4 bases, leaving 21 bases between the germline ends. The CDR3 has 16 amino acids. This CDR3 reads CASSHNKRPSTYEQYF. Here the CDR3 DNA reads TGTGCCAGCAGCCATAATAAGCGCCCCTCGACGTACGAGCAGTACTTC. Looking up the rest from reference TRBV11-2 and TRBJ2-7 gives the full variable domain: EAGVAQSPRYKIIEKRQSVAFWCNPISGHATLYWYQQILGQGPKLLIQFQNNGVVDDSQLPKDRFSAERLKGVDSTLKIQPAKLEDSAVYLCASSHNKRPSTYEQYFGPGTRLTVT.

Here the CDR3 reads CASSDTGPNQPQHF. CDR3 DNA sequence: TGTGCCAGCAGTGACACAGGACCCAATCAGCCCCAGCATTTT. The rearrangement uses TRBV6-1 and TRBJ1-5, with D maybe TRBD1 (5 bases). The CDR3 length is 14 residues. Trimming pared 3 bases from V and 3 bases from J, leaving 9 bases between. Germline-derived CDR1 and CDR2 are MNHNS and SASEGT.

In DNA, the CDR3 is TGTGCCAGCAGCTTAGCAACTAGCGGGAGGCTTTACAATGAGCAGTTCTTC. This gives the protein CASSLATSGRLYNEQFF. The rearrangement links TRBV11-2 to TRBJ2-1; the match to TRBD2 covers 12 bases. Per the germline V gene, CDR1 is SGHAT and CDR2 is FQNNGV. The CDR3 spans 17 residues. The trim removed 1 base at V and 4 bases at J, leaving 5 bases unmatched.

This clone is a singleton in its sample. This chain uses TRBV6-1 with TRBJ1-5; 7 bases are a match to TRBD1. J lost 4 bases, V lost 2 bases, and 11 bases had no gene match. The CDR3 extends over 17 amino acids. Germline V gene data show CDR1 as MNHNS and CDR2 as SASEGT. DNA for the CDR3: TGTGCCAGCAGTGAATTAAGGGACAGTGGGGTAAATCAGCCCCAGCATTTT. This sequence encodes CASSELRDSGVNQPQHF.

The rearrangement links TRBV25-1 to TRBJ2-2; 11 nucleotides align to TRBD2. The V segment lost 2 bases and the J segment 7 bases; nucleotides outside the gene matches: 9. There are 17 residues in the CDR3. Germline V gene sequence: CDR1 MGHDK, CDR2 SYGVNS. The CDR3 bases are TGTGCCAGCAGTGAAGGAGCTAGCGGGAGGTCAAGCGGGGAGCTGTTTTTT. It codes for CASSEGASGRSSGELFF.

The J gene is TRBJ1-2, the V gene TRBV6-5, with 8 positions matching TRBD1. CDR1 is MNHEY, CDR2 SVGAGI, per germline. V was clipped by 5 bases and J by 3 bases; unmatched bases: 2. The CDR3 loop spans 13 amino acids. CDR3 protein: CASSTGQDYGYTF. The CDR3 bases are TGTGCCAGCAGTACGGGACAGGACTATGGCTACACCTTC.

V gene TRBV28 combines with J gene TRBJ2-5; D possibly corresponds to TRBD1 (5 bases). V lost 2 bases and J 2 bases, leaving 12 bases between the germline ends. Looked up from germline, CDR1 is MDHEN and CDR2 is SYDVKM. The CDR3 runs to 15 residues. The DNA for the CDR3 is TGTGCCAGCAGTTTAGCAGGGATCTTGCAAGAGACCCAGTACTTC. Protein product: CASSLAGILQETQYF.

V and J are TRBV5-1 and TRBJ2-2; no clear D gene. The V and J ends lost 5 bases and 5 bases respectively, with 7 bases between them. Germline V gives CDR1 SGHRS, CDR2 YFSETQ. CDR3 length equals 12 residues. The CDR3 protein is CASRRWTGELFF. CDR3 DNA sequence: TGCGCCAGCAGGCGTTGGACCGGGGAGCTGTTTTTT.

This sequence joins TRBV3-1 (or the pseudogene TRBV3-2) and TRBJ1-1; no clear D. The CDR3 contains 13 residues. Germline CDR1 reads LGHDT; CDR2 reads YNNKEL (reference sequence). The V end lost 1 base, the J end lost 3 bases, and 6 bases lay between the germline ends. CDR3 DNA: TGTGCCAGCAGCCAAGGAACTTACACTGAAGCTTTCTTT. This encodes CASSQGTYTEAFF.

This chain uses TRBV3-1 (or the pseudogene TRBV3-2) with TRBJ1-3, with 7 bases matching TRBD1. The V gene's germline CDR1 is LGHDT and CDR2 YNNKEL (reference sequence). V dropped 4 bases and J dropped 7; count of bases not matched to a gene: 10. There are 15 residues in the CDR3. CDR3 DNA sequence: TGTGCCAGCAGCCCCGGACAGGATACGGTTAACACCATATATTTT. Protein product: CASSPGQDTVNTIYF.

The CDR3 loop reads CATTTANEDTIYF. The CDR3 bases are TGTGCCACTACGACAGCTAACGAGGACACCATATATTTT. The V and J genes are TRBV2 and TRBJ1-3; D is perhaps TRBD1 (5 bases). V shed 10 bases and J shed 8 bases, with 18 bases lying between them. The CDR3 is 13 residues long. Germline V gives CDR1 SNHLY, CDR2 FYNNEI. The whole variable domain, filled in from reference TRBV2 and TRBJ1-3, reads EPEVTQTPSHQVTQMGQEVILRCVPISNHLYFYWYRQILGQKVEFLVSFYNNEISEKSEIFDDQFSVERPDGSNFTLKIRSTKLEDSAMYFCATTTANEDTIYFGEGSWLTVV.

The genes are TRBV3-1 (or the pseudogene TRBV3-2) and TRBJ2-7; no reliable D call. Per the germline V gene, CDR1 is LGHDT and CDR2 is YNNKEL (reference sequence). V lost 4 bases and J lost 6, with 10 bases in between. The length of the CDR3 is 12 residues. The CDR3 spells CASSLAFGEQYF. CDR3 sequence (DNA): TGTGCCAGCAGCCTCGCCTTCGGCGAGCAGTACTTC.

This chain links TRBV5-1 with TRBJ2-1; weak D call: TRBD2 (6 bases). Deletions cut 4 bases from V and 5 bases from J, with 13 bases between. Germline CDR1 reads SGHRS; CDR2 reads YFSETQ. The CDR3 length is 14 residues. CDR3 sequence (DNA): TGCGCCAGCAGCCCGGGACTTTACGACAATGAGCAGTTCTTC. Protein: CASSPGLYDNEQFF.

This clone was picked up many times. The chain recombines TRBV7-8 with TRBJ1-2, with TRBD1 identical over 7 bases. V was pared by 4 bases and J by 8 bases, with 7 bases of the junction left unmatched. The germline gives CDR1 SGHVS, CDR2 FQNEAQ. The CDR3 covers 13 residues. The CDR3 nucleotides are TGTGCCAGCAGCTCAAAGGGGGCGCGCGGCTACACCTTC. Its protein product is CASSSKGARGYTF.

V gene TRBV5-1 combines with J gene TRBJ2-7; TRBD1 matches at 7 bases. Per the germline V gene, CDR1 is SGHRS and CDR2 is YFSETQ. The CDR3 has 11 amino acids. Trimming removed 8 bases from V and 3 bases from J; junction bases left unmatched: 2. CDR3 sequence: CASRDSYEQYF. In nucleotides, the CDR3 is TGCGCCAGTAGGGACAGCTACGAGCAGTACTTC.

This clone was recorded once. CDR3 amino acids: CSAGTGGENIQYF. The CDR3 DNA is TGCAGCGCCGGGACAGGGGGCGAAAACATTCAGTACTTC. V and J are TRBV29-1 and TRBJ2-4; 12 bases are shared with TRBD1. Trimming cost V 7 bases and J 5 bases; bases outside gene matches: 3. This CDR3 region has 13 residues. Germline V gene sequence: CDR1 SQVTM, CDR2 ANQGSEA.

This clone occurred once. The V and J genes are TRBV6-5 and TRBJ1-1; no clear D. The CDR3 is 16 amino acids. The germline V and J ends were trimmed by 0 bases and 4 bases, with 15 bases remaining between them. Germline V CDR1 and CDR2: MNHEY, SVGAGI. Written as DNA, the CDR3 is TGTGCCAGCAGTTACTCTATCTCAGGTTCCCTCACTGAAGCTTTCTTT. As protein: CASSYSISGSLTEAFF.

This sequence joins TRBV19 and TRBJ2-1; 9 nucleotides match TRBD2. CDR3 length: 17 residues. J gave up 5 bases and V 3 bases, and 11 bases lay outside the gene matches. Germline lookup yields CDR1 LNHDA and CDR2 SQIVND (reference sequence). Here the CDR3 reads CASSMGSGRYLNNEQFF. CDR3 DNA sequence: TGTGCCAGTAGTATGGGTAGCGGGAGATATTTGAACAATGAGCAGTTCTTC. Full variable domain (remainder filled in from reference TRBV19 and TRBJ2-1): DGGITQSPKYLFRKEGQNVTLSCEQNLNHDAMYWYRQDPGQGLRLIYYSQIVNDFQKGDIAEGYSVSREKKESFPLTVTSAQKNPTAFYLCASSMGSGRYLNNEQFFGPGTRLTVL.

The CDR3 reads CASSEGTFYEQFF. The CDR3 DNA reads TGTGCCAGCAGTGAAGGGACATTTTATGAGCAGTTCTTC. The chain carries TRBV6-1 and TRBJ2-1; D may be TRBD1 (5 bases). The germline CDR1 and CDR2 sequences are MNHNS and SASEGT. This CDR3 has 13 residues. The V end lost 1 base, the J end lost 8 bases, and 9 bases lay between the germline ends.